Below, 10 T cell receptor beta chains from the same sample are listed, as sequenced in a study of T cells in localized non-small cell lung cancer. Produced via immunoSEQ multiplex PCR; TCRdb's table is partial and in-frame only. Of under 2,500 clones in the sample, roughly 40% were seen once. The specimen was lung tumor tissue, collected before any cancer treatment. These receptors were taken from a male donor at least 60 years old with stage II squamous cell lung carcinoma.

The chain employs TRBV15 and TRBJ2-7; 14 positions agree with TRBD2. Germline lookup yields CDR1 LNHNV and CDR2 YYDKDF (reference sequence). With 2 bases clipped from V and 4 bases from J, the junction kept 4 bases outside the gene matches. The CDR3 spans 16 residues. This CDR3 is CATSRSGTSGRYEQYF. Here the CDR3 DNA reads TGTGCCACCAGCAGATCCGGGACTAGCGGGAGATACGAGCAGTACTTC.

This clone has only one observation. This sequence joins TRBV18 and TRBJ1-6, with 9 bases that match TRBD1. Germline CDR1 reads KGHSH; CDR2 reads LQKENI. V lost 6 bases to trimming and J lost 11 bases; unmatched junction nucleotides: 14. The CDR3 has 16 residues. The CDR3 loop is CASSQDRGLWRTPLHF. CDR3 nucleotide sequence: TGTGCCAGCTCCCAGGACAGGGGACTTTGGAGGACACCCCTCCACTTT.

The chain uses TRBV6-7 and TRBJ2-5, with D unresolved. TRBV6-7 is placed among ORFs of uncertain function. The CDR3 consists of 12 residues. V lost 5 bases and J 5 bases, leaving 9 bases between the germline ends. DNA of the CDR3: TGTGCCAGCAGTCCCGCCACGGAGACCCAGTACTTC. Its protein is CASSPATETQYF.

The chain carries TRBV19 and TRBJ1-2; 11 bases match TRBD1. J was trimmed by 3 bases and V by 6 bases; bases with no gene match: 6. Germline V gene lookup returns CDR1 LNHDA and CDR2 SQIVND (reference sequence). The CDR3 runs 15 residues. The chain's CDR3 is CASSPDRGLYYGYTF. In DNA form, the CDR3 reads TGTGCCAGTAGCCCGGACAGGGGGCTTTACTATGGCTACACCTTC.

This clone appeared once. V gene TRBV29-1 combines with J gene TRBJ1-1; D gene unclear. Trimming shortened V by 0 bases and J by 2 bases, and 16 bases separated the two germline ends. Germline lookup yields CDR1 SQVTM and CDR2 ANQGSEA. The CDR3 runs to 16 residues. The CDR3 region is CSVEDRGRGINTEAFF. The CDR3, as DNA: TGCAGCGTTGAAGATCGTGGGAGAGGGATCAACACTGAAGCTTTCTTT.

This clone was counted once. The chain carries TRBV18 and TRBJ2-7; 13 bases line up with TRBD2. The length of the CDR3 is 15 residues. The junction had 2 bases not matched to a gene; V was cut back by 6 bases and J by 0 bases. The germline V gene encodes CDR1 KGHSH and CDR2 LQKENI. This CDR3 is CASSRTSGSSYEQYF. The CDR3, as DNA: TGTGCCAGCTCTCGGACTAGCGGGAGCTCCTACGAGCAGTACTTC.

By share, this clone ranks as medium-sized. This chain joins TRBV6-8 and TRBJ1-3, with D possibly being TRBD1 (5 bases). Germline CDR1 MNHGY, CDR2 SAAAGT. The CDR3 is 15 residues long. V lost 8 bases to trimming and J lost 4 bases, with 18 bases between them. CDR3 sequence reads: CASDRGAGLGNTIYF. CDR3 nucleotide sequence: TGTGCCAGCGATAGGGGCGCAGGGTTGGGAAACACCATATATTTT.

The sample holds a few counts of this clone. The chain carries TRBV2 and TRBJ1-2; 8 bases agree with TRBD1. V trimming: 8 bases; J trimming: 2 bases; junction bases outside the gene matches: 10. From germline, CDR1 is SNHLY and CDR2 FYNNEI. The CDR3 covers 15 residues. The CDR3 loop reads CASVGDRPLNYGYTF. The CDR3 DNA reads as TGTGCCAGCGTGGGGGACAGGCCGCTCAACTATGGCTACACCTTC.

This clone was counted between two and nine times. This sequence joins TRBV15 and TRBJ2-7; 8 nucleotides agree with TRBD1. The CDR3 covers 17 residues. Trimming removed 3 bases from V and 2 bases from J; junction bases left unmatched: 12. Germline CDR1 is LNHNV and CDR2 is YYDKDF (reference sequence). The DNA of the CDR3 is TGTGCCACCAGCAGCCGCCTCGGCGGGACAGGAGCCTACGAGCAGTACTTC. Translated, it gives CATSSRLGGTGAYEQYF. The full variable domain, completed using reference TRBV15 and TRBJ2-7, is DAMVIQNPRYQVTQFGKPVTLSCSQTLNHNVMYWYQQKSSQAPKLLFHYYDKDFNNEADTPDNFQSRRPNTSFCFLDIRSPGLGDTAMYLCATSSRLGGTGAYEQYFGPGTRLTVT.

The CDR3: CATTGESYNEQFF. In DNA form, the CDR3 reads TGTGCCACAACAGGGGAATCCTACAATGAGCAGTTCTTC. The J gene is TRBJ2-1, the V gene TRBV19; 7 positions agree with TRBD1. The CDR3 totals 13 residues. Trimming at V came to 10 bases and at J to 1 base, leaving 4 bases not matched to a gene. Looked up from germline, CDR1 is LNHDA and CDR2 is SQIVND (reference sequence). Full variable domain (outside the CDR3, taken from reference TRBV19 and TRBJ2-1): DGGITQSPKYLFRKEGQNVTLSCEQNLNHDAMYWYRQDPGQGLRLIYYSQIVNDFQKGDIAEGYSVSREKKESFPLTVTSAQKNPTAFYLCATTGESYNEQFFGPGTRLTVL.